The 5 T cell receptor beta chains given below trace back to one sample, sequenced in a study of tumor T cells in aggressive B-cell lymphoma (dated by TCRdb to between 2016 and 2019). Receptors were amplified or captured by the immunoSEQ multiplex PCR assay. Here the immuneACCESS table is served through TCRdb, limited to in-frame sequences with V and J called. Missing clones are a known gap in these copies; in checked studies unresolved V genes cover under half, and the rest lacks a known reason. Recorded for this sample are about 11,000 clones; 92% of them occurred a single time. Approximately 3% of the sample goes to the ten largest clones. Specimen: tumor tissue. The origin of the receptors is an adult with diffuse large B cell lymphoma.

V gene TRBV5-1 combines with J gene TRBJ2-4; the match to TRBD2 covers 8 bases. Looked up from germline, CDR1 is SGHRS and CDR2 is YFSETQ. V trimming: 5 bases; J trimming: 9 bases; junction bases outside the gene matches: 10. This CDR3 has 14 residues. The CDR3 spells CASRYGGERSIQYF. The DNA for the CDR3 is TGCGCCAGCAGGTACGGGGGGGAGCGGAGCATTCAGTACTTC.

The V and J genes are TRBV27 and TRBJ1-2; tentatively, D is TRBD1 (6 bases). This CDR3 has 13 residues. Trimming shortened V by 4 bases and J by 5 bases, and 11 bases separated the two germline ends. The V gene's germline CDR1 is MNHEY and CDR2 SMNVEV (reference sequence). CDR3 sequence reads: CASSSPGQYGYTF. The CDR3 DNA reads TGTGCCAGCAGTTCACCAGGACAGTATGGCTACACCTTC.

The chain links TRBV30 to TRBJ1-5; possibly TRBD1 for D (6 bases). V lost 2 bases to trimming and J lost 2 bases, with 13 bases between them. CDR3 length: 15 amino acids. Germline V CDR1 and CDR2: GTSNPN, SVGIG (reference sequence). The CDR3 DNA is TGTGCCTGGAGTCTGAGTGACAGGCGCAATCAGCCCCAGCATTTT. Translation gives CAWSLSDRRNQPQHF.

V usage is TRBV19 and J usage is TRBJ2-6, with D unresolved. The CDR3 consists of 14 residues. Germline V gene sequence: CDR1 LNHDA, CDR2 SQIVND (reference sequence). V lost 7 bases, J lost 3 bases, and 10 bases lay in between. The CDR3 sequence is CASTSQVGANVLTF. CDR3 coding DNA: TGTGCCAGTACGAGCCAGGTTGGGGCCAACGTCCTGACTTTC.

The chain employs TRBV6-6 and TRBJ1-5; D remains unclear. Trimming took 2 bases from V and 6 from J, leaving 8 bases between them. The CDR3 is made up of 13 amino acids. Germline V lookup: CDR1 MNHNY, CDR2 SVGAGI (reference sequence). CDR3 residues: CASSYAGGQPQHF. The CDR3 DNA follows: TGTGCCAGCAGTTACGCCGGTGGTCAGCCCCAGCATTTT.